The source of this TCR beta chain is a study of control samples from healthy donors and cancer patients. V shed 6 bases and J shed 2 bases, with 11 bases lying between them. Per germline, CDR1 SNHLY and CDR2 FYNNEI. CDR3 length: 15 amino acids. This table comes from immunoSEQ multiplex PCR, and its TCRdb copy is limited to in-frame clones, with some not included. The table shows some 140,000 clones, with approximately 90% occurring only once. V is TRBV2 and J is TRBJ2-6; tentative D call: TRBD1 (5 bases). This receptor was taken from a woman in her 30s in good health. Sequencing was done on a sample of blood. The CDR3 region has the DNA TGTGCCAGCAGCGGGCAGGGTGCTGGGGCCAACGTCCTGACTTTC. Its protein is CASSGQGAGANVLTF.